This T cell receptor (beta chain) was sequenced during a study of identical twins. The cDNA had a unique molecular identifier and a template-switch universal primer site. One entry per CDR3 protein results from TCRdb running MiXCR on the 5' RACE reads. The table shows roughly 1.6 million distinct CDR3 sequences, with under 35% occurring only once. Study-level results: Excess twin sharing in beta out-of-frame sequences was weaker. Insertions were reduced in abundant cord blood beta clonotypes but not in memory repertoires. Conclusions rested on cross-sectional statistics rather than following the same donors.

V shed 1 base and J shed 8 bases, with 8 bases lying between them. The CDR3 runs 12 residues. Germline CDR1 is SGHTA and CDR2 is FQGNSA. Comment on this clonotype: Its cognate antigen is unknown.

The sample was cord blood. This clonotype originated in a newborn girl in good health. This rearrangement joins TRBV7-2 to TRBJ1-2, with D possibly being TRBD1 (6 bases). CDR3: CASSLGQAGYTF. The CDR3 bases are TGTGCCAGCAGCTTAGGACAGGCGGGCTACACCTTC.